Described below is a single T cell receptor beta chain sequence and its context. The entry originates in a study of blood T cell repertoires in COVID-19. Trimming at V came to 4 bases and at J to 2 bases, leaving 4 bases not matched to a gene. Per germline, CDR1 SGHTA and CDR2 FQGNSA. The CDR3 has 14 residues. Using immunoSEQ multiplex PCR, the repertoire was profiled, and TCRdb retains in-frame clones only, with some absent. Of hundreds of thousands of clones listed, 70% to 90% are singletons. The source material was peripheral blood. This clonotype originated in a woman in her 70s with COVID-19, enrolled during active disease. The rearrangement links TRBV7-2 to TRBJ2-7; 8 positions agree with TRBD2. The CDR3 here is CASSSSSGPYEQYF. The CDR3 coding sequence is TGTGCCAGCAGCTCCTCTAGCGGGCCCTACGAGCAGTACTTC. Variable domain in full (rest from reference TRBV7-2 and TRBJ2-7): GAGVSQSPSNKVTEKGKDVELRCDPISGHTALYWYRQSLGQGLEFLIYFQGNSAPDKSGLPSDRFSAERTGGSVSTLTIQRTQQEDSAVYLCASSSSSGPYEQYFGPGTRLTVT.